This T cell receptor beta chain comes out of a study of CD8 T cells in Susac syndrome. This clonotype has just one count. In blood CD8+ and CD4+ T cells, TCR beta underwent sequencing. The ends were cut back, 3 bases at V and 1 base at J, with 10 bases in the middle. The germline V gene has CDR1 SGHNT and CDR2 YYREEE (reference sequence). There are 14 residues in the CDR3. It was with random hexamers that about 0.45 to 1 ug RNA was reverse transcribed. Amplification of TCR beta CDR3 spanned 54 Vbeta and 13 Jbeta via immunoSEQ multiplex PCR. MiXCR was run by TCRdb on the immunoSEQ multiplex PCR reads, yielding one entry per CDR3 protein. There are roughly 200,000 distinct CDR3 sequences in the sample; 90% to 97% occur only once, and approximately 0.09% lies in the top ten.

The sequence was collected from a human donor with multiple sclerosis. Sequencing was performed on CD4+ T cells from PBMCs. The chain is built from TRBV5-4 and TRBJ1-1; D is possibly TRBD1 (6 bases). CDR3 residues: CASSSKQGNTEAFF. DNA for the CDR3: TGTGCCAGCAGCTCGAAACAGGGGAACACTGAAGCTTTCTTT. Looking up the rest from reference TRBV5-4 and TRBJ1-1 gives the full variable domain: ETGVTQSPTHLIKTRGQQVTLRCSSQSGHNTVSWYQQALGQGPQFIFQYYREEENGRGNFPPRFSGLQFPNYSSELNVNALELDDSALYLCASSSKQGNTEAFFGQGTRLTVV.